This TCR beta chain was found in a study of beta chain features in type 1 diabetes. Study-level points and caveats: Shortening that was moderate but significant affected the TCRB CDR3s of Type 1 diabetes patients in all four CD4+ subsets.

Isolated RNA was reverse transcribed in full, so expressed TCRB transcripts were sequenced. An average roughly 3.5 million reads came from naive, central memory and regulatory T cell samples. Repertoires were generated with immunoSEQ multiplex PCR, while TCRdb's copy carries only in-frame clones and drops some. The sample has roughly 340,000 clones, 10% to 15% seen once; the top ten hold about 0.01%. About this clone: Its antigen is as yet unknown.

The authors obtained over 98% purity in all sorted populations. The CDR3 is made up of 14 amino acids. Sequencing was performed on naive CD4+ T cells from blood. The chain carries TRBV21-1 and TRBJ2-7; the table's TRBD1 call for D was not verified on the DNA. TRBV21-1 is noted as a pseudogene. This sequence originates from a woman younger than 30 with type 1 diabetes. The CDR3 sequence: CASSTGQGSYEQYF. The CDR3 DNA is TGTGCCAGCAGCACCGGGCAGGGCAGCTACGAGCAGTACTTC.